A selection of T cell receptor beta chains follows, all from one sample in a study of beta chain bispecific antibodies for T cell cancers. The antigens for these receptors are not known. MiXCR was run by TCRdb on the 5' RACE reads, yielding one entry per CDR3 protein. Found here are thousands of distinct CDR3 sequences, less than 2.5% of them singletons; the top ten hold roughly 70%. Specimen: T cells from a healthy donor cultured with Jurkat leukemia cells, collected from a culture containing an anti-CD19 bispecific antibody. These receptors were taken from a human donor in good health. Some clones in this sample may be carry-over from other donors' samples. CDR3s include the opening cysteine and the closing phenylalanine or tryptophan. A D gene is named only where the DNA matches it firmly. Clone size is stated in some rows and not others, as once, few, many or a class when expanded.

clone_size	v_call	d_call	j_call	cdr3_length	cdr3_aa	cdr3_nt
-	TRBV18	-	TRBJ1-2	12	CASSPTGEGYTF	TGTGCCAGCTCACCAACCGGGGAAGGCTACACCTTC
many	TRBV11-2	-	TRBJ2-5	13	CASRGTHQETQYF	TGTGCCAGCAGGGGGACCCACCAAGAGACCCAGTACTTC
many	TRBV2	TRBD2	TRBJ2-3	12	CLTRDYADTQYF	TGTCTCACGAGGGACTACGCAGATACGCAGTATTTT
many	TRBV11-2	-	TRBJ2-1	14	CASSLVGTVDEQFF	TGTGCCAGCAGCTTAGTTGGGACTGTCGATGAGCAGTTCTTC
many	TRBV7-6	-	TRBJ1-6	18	CASSLAVRDYRGNSPLHF	TGTGCCAGCAGCTTAGCGGTCCGGGACTACCGGGGGAATTCACCCCTCCACTTT
many	TRBV4-2	-	TRBJ1-1	11	CASSHDRSAFF	TGTGCCAGCAGCCATGACAGATCCGCTTTCTTT
many	TRBV29-1	-	TRBJ2-1	13	CSTVGSSYNEQFF	TGCAGTACGGTGGGGAGCTCCTACAATGAGCAGTTCTTC
many	TRBV10-2	TRBD1	TRBJ1-3	14	CASLGQGIGNTIYF	TGCGCCAGCCTCGGACAGGGAATAGGAAACACCATATATTTT
many	TRBV28	-	TRBJ1-1	16	CASSFLLTELNTEAFF	TGTGCCAGCAGTTTCCTACTGACTGAGCTAAACACTGAAGCTTTCTTT
many	TRBV27	TRBD1	TRBJ1-2	17	CASSLLGTGGRDYGYTF	TGTGCCAGCAGTTTATTGGGGACAGGGGGGAGAGACTATGGCTACACCTTC
medium-sized	TRBV2	-	TRBJ2-2	13	CASSEAPAGELFF	TGTGCCAGCAGTGAAGCTCCCGCCGGGGAGCTGTTTTTT
many	TRBV11-2	TRBD2	TRBJ2-7	18	CASSPGLAGGVSSYEQYF	TGTGCCAGCAGCCCGGGACTAGCGGGGGGCGTTAGCTCCTACGAGCAGTACTTC
many	TRBV14	TRBD1	TRBJ1-2	15	CASSQARQGAYGYTF	TGTGCCAGCAGCCAAGCCAGACAGGGGGCCTATGGCTACACCTTC
many	TRBV6-6	-	TRBJ2-1	13	CASSSRQWGEQFF	TGTGCCAGCAGTTCGCGCCAGTGGGGTGAGCAGTTCTTC
many	TRBV19	TRBD1	TRBJ2-3	16	CASSIVGQGAEDTQYF	TGTGCCAGTAGTATAGTAGGACAGGGGGCTGAAGATACGCAGTATTTT
many	TRBV7-8	TRBD1	TRBJ2-7	13	CASGRDRTYEQYF	TGTGCCAGCGGCCGGGACAGAACCTACGAGCAGTACTTC